This T cell receptor (beta chain) came from a study of T cell repertoires in cytomegalovirus infection. Study overall: The authors used CMV epitopes that were HLA-C-restricted (recently identified) and HLA-B-restricted (well studied). Through public TCR beta signatures, both CMV infection and matching HLA type were indicated. Study-wide results and limits: Ex vivo, HLA-C-restricted CMV-specific TCR beta clonotypes prevailed over the rest of the response.

Per the germline V gene, CDR1 is SNHLY and CDR2 is FYNNEI. The CDR3 runs 12 residues. The V end was cut by 6 bases, the J end by 3 bases, with 8 bases between. This clonotype was counted a few times. Its antigen is still unknown. TCRdb redid the calling of the reads with MiXCR, one entry per CDR3 protein. In the table there are about 700,000 distinct CDR3 sequences, around a third of which are singletons. This chain uses TRBV2 with TRBJ1-2; D remains ambiguous. This material consisted of cultured PBMCs, taken from culture after CMV antigen stimulation. The receptor comes from a human donor in good health (CMV status not recorded). Some clones in this sample may be carry-over from other donors' samples. Written as DNA, the CDR3 is TGTGCCAGCAGACTCGGTGACTATGGCTACACCTTC. This gives the protein CASRLGDYGYTF.